This TCR beta chain was recovered during a study of blood T cell repertoires in COVID-19 (dated by TCRdb to between 2020 and 2021). Regarding the complete study: Collaborator samples came from the United States, Italy and Spain and covered acute and convalescent phases of COVID-19. HLA class I and class II types, where available, came from metadata supplied by the sample provider rather than from assay-based typing. A freely available public database, intended as a resource for researchers studying the immune response to SARS-CoV-2, is where the repertoires were released. Deeply sampled blood TCRbeta repertoires from subjects exposed to, actively infected with, or recovered from COVID-19 were included in the dataset. The sample metadata nearly always contained a de-identified subject ID, COVID-19 status, age in years and sex. The prospective study material was composed of cDNA or gDNA derived from T cells, B-cell-depleted T cells, or PBMCs. The samples were drawn from two sources: the first 160 participants of the ongoing ImmuneRACE study, and 1,200 or so subjects contributed by 6 global collaborators. Overall results and qualifications from the work: The amount of clinical and demographic metadata varied by source and participant and was provided uncurated.

V loses 4 bases, J loses 0 bases, and the germline ends lie 10 bases apart. The CDR3 runs 15 amino acids, cysteine and phenylalanine included. The only DNA kept is the CDR3, 45 bases in frame from the first base. From the germline V gene (reference sequence), CDR1 is SGHNT and CDR2 is YYREEE. Of note for this clone: Which antigen it targets is not known. Base quality data are lacking; no much larger clone is found one base away.

The collaborating institutions used their own protocols to collect whole blood in K2EDTA tubes. Collaborator samples were shipped for TCRbeta analysis as frozen whole blood, isolated PBMCs, or DNA extracted from either sample type. TCRbeta CDR3 regions were amplified from genomic DNA by means of the immunoSEQ Assay, a bias-controlled multiplex PCR. Per the authors' processing: The number of nucleated cells in each sample was estimated from the amplification of reference gene primers within the assay. To quantify the absolute abundance of each unique TCRbeta CDR3 rearrangement, sequence reads were collapsed and filtered. For each sample, productive Simpson clonality was calculated by taking the square root of Simpson's diversity index across productive rearrangements. Drawn from immuneACCESS, this table holds only the in-frame rearrangements with V and J called that TCRdb kept. Clones are partly lost; checked studies trace under half to an unresolved V gene and leave the rest unexplained. V and J calls and clone size come straight from that table; D and trimming were deduced from the DNA. Within this sample are 85,000 to 95,000 clones, with around 88% of them counted one time only. About 0.51% of the sample goes to the ten largest clones.

The sequence was obtained from a man aged 55 to 70 with acute or convalescent COVID-19. The receptor chain draws on TRBV5-4 and TRBJ2-2; the D gene is possibly TRBD2, with 6 bases matching. Material for sequencing was peripheral blood. The DNA reads TGTGCCAGCAGCATGGGAGGTCCGAACACCGGGGAGCTGTTTTTT. Its translation is CASSMGGPNTGELFF.